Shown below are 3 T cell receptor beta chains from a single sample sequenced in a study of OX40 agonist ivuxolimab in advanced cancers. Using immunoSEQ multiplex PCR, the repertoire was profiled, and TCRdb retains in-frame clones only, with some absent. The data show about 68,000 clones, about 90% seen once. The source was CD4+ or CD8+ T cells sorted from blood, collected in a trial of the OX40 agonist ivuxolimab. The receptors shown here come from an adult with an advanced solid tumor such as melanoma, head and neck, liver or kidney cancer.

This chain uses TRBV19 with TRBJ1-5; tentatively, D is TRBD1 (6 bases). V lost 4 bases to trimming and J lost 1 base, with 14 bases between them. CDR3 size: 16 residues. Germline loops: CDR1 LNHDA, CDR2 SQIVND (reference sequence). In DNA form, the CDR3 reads TGTGCCAGTAGTACCTCCGGGGGCCCGAGCAATCAGCCCCAGCATTTT. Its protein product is CASSTSGGPSNQPQHF.

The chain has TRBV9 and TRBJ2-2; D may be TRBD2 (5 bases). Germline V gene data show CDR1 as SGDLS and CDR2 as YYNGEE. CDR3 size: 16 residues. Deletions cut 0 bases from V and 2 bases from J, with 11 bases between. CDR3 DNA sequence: TGTGCCAGCAGCGTAGCATGGCGGGCTAACACCGGGGAGCTGTTTTTT. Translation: CASSVAWRANTGELFF.

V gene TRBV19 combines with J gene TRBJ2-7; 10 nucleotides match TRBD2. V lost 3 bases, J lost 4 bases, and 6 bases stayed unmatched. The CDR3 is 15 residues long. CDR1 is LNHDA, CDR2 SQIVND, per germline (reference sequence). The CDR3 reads CASSMGASGSYEQYF. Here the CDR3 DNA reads TGTGCCAGTAGTATGGGGGCTAGCGGGAGTTACGAGCAGTACTTC.